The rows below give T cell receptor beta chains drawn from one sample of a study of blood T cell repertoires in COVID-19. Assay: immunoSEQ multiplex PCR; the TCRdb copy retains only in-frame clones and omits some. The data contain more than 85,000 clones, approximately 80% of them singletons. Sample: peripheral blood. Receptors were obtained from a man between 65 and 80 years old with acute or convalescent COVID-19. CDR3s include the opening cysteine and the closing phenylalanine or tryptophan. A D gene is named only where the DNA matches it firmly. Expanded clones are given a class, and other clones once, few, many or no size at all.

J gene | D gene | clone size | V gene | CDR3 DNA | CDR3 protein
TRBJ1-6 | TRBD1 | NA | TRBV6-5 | TGTGCCAGCAGTTACTCCCGGACAGGGAGAAGACCCCTCCACTTT | CASSYSRTGRRPLHF
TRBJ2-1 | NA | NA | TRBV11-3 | TGTGCCAGCAGCTCGACTAGAGGGTCCTACAATGAGCAGTTCTTC | CASSSTRGSYNEQFF
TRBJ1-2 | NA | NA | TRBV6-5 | TGTGCCAGCAGTTCAGGGTACGGCTACACCTTC | CASSSGYGYTF
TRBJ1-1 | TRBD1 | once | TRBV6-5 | TGTGCCACCCGGGACAGTAACACTGAAGCTTTCTTT | CATRDSNTEAFF
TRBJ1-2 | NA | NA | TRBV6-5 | TGTGCCAGTCAGGGTTTAGGCCGCTATGGCTACACCTTC | CASQGLGRYGYTF
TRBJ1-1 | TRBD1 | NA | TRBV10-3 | TGTGCCATCAGGCTGGACAGGAAAAACACTGAAGCTTTCTTT | CAIRLDRKNTEAFF
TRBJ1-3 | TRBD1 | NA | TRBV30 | TGTGCCTGGAGTGCAGGGGGGTCTGGAAACACCATATATTTT | CAWSAGGSGNTIYF
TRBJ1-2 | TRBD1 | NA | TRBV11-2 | TGTGCCAGCAGCTCTAGGAGGGGGCGGTGGGGTGATGGCTACACCTTC | CASSSRRGRWGDGYTF
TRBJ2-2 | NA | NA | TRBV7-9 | TGTGCCAGCAGCTTAGGAGCGAACACCGGGGAGCTGTTTTTT | CASSLGANTGELFF
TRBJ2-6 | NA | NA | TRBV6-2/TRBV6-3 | TGTGCCAGCAGTTGGGGGGGCACTGGGGCCAACGTCCTGACTTTC | CASSWGGTGANVLTF
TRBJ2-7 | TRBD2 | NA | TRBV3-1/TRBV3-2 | TGTGCCAGCAGCCAAGGACTAGCGGGGGCGGGGGAGCAGTACTTC | CASSQGLAGAGEQYF
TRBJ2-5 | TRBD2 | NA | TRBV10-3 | TGTGCCACACATGGGACTAGCGGATTGGAGACCCAGTACTTC | CATHGTSGLETQYF
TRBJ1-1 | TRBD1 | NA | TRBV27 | TGTGCCAGCAGCCCGCAAACAGGGGACACTGAAGCTTTCTTT | CASSPQTGDTEAFF
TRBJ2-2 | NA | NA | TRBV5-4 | TGTGCCAGCAGCGGCTTAGGTGGGAGTGTCGCCGGGGAGCTGTTTTTT | CASSGLGGSVAGELFF
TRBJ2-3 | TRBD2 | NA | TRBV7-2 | TGTGCCAGCAGCTCGGGGGGGGGCCAAGATACGCAGTATTTT | CASSSGGGQDTQYF
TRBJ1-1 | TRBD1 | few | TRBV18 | TGTGCCAGCTCACCGAGGCAGGGGGACACTGAAGCTTTCTTT | CASSPRQGDTEAFF
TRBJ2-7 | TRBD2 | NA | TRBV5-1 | TGCGCCAGCAGCCTTAAAGCGGGAGGAAGGTTTTACGAGCAGTACTTC | CASSLKAGGRFYEQYF
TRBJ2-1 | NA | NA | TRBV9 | TGTGCCAGCAGCGCGACCGAGCTACAGGGCTATGAGCAGTTCTTC | CASSATELQGYEQFF
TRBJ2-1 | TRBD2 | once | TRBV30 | TGTGCCTGGAGTAGGAGCGGGGAGCTTAACAATGAGCAGTTCTTC | CAWSRSGELNNEQFF
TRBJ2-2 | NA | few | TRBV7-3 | TGTGCCAGCAGCCCCCAGGAGGCCGGCACCGGGGAGCTGTTTTTT | CASSPQEAGTGELFF
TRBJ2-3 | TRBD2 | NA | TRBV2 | TGTGCCAGCGATCTAGCGGGTCTTGTTAGCATAGATACGCAGTATTTT | CASDLAGLVSIDTQYF
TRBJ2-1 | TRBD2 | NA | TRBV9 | TGTGCCAGCAGCCCCCGACTAGCGGGGGCCACGAGCTCCTACAATGAGCAGTTCTTC | CASSPRLAGATSSYNEQFF
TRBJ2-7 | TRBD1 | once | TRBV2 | TGTGCCAGCTGGGGGACAGGGAGCTCCTACGAGCAGTACTTC | CASWGTGSSYEQYF
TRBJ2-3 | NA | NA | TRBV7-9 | TGTGCCAGCACGGGGGCCGCAGATACGCAGTATTTT | CASTGAADTQYF
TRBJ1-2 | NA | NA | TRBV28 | TGTGCCAGCAGTTCTCCGGGAGCTGAAAATTTTAACTATTTCGGGGGCTACACCTTC | CASSSPGAENFNYFGGYTF
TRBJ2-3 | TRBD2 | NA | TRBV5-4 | TGTGCCAGCAGCTCGCGGGAGGTCCGCACAGATACGCAGTATTTT | CASSSREVRTDTQYF
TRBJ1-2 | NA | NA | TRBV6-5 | TGTGCCAGCAGTTTAAATGATGGACAGCTGGACTATGGCTACACCTTC | CASSLNDGQLDYGYTF
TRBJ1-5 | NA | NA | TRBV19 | TGTGCCAGTAGGGTAGGGGGAAGCATTCAGCCCCAGCATTTT | CASRVGGSIQPQHF
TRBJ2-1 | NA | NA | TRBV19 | TGTGCCAGTAGTCGCGCGGGAAAGAAATTGAATGAGCAGTTCTTC | CASSRAGKKLNEQFF
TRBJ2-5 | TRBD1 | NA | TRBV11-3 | TGTGCCAGCAGCTTAGGTTCCGGGACAGAACAAGAGACCCAGTACTTC | CASSLGSGTEQETQYF
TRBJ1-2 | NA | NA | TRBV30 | TGTGCCACAGAACAGGGTGCTATGAGCTACACCTTC | CATEQGAMSYTF